The T cell receptor beta chain described here comes from a study of neurological immune-mediated disorders. Broader study findings: Sharing of CDR3 amino acid sequences among expanded clones across subjects was absent, suggesting private repertoires in all groups. The greatest TCR clonal expansion appeared in HTLV-1-associated myelopathy and the smallest, falling below healthy controls, in multiple sclerosis.

This clonotype was recorded many times. Its specificity is not known. Libraries from sorted cells each used some 1 million CD4+ or CD8+ T cells. Synthesis of cDNA was accomplished via 5'RACE employing 10-nucleotide random UMIs. One entry per CDR3 protein, called by TCRdb with MiXCR from the 5' RACE reads. The sample includes some 15,000 distinct CDR3 sequences, more than 6% of them seen just once. The CDR3 spans 14 residues. Trimming cost V 6 bases and J 0 bases; bases outside gene matches: 5. CDR1 and CDR2 from the germline V gene are DFQATT and SNEGSKA (reference sequence). The origin of this receptor is a woman in her thirties or forties in good health. The sequenced material came from CD8+ T cells from blood. The chain links TRBV20-1 to TRBJ2-7; 10 bases agree with TRBD2. The CDR3 DNA reads as TGCAGTGCCCCACTAGCGGGATCCTCCTACGAGCAGTACTTC. It translates to CSAPLAGSSYEQYF.